These 8 T cell receptor beta chains were sequenced from one sample in a study of shared clonotypes between healthy human individuals. Method: immunoSEQ multiplex PCR; TCRdb's copy keeps in-frame clones and lacks some. The table shows about 2 million clones, with about 95% occurring only once. Terminally differentiated effector memory CD45RA+ cells were excluded from the naive CD8 cells, which were CD45RO-negative and positively selected for CCR7. The sequenced material came from naive CD8+ T cells sorted from blood. The receptors were gathered from a man aged 18 to 35 in good health.

The chain links TRBV2 to TRBJ2-1, with D unclear. The CDR3 has 18 amino acids. V was pared by 1 base and J by 6 bases, with 22 bases between. Per the germline V gene, CDR1 is SNHLY and CDR2 is FYNNEI. The CDR3 spells CASSEVRATYARPNEQFF. The CDR3 DNA is TGTGCCAGCAGTGAAGTTCGGGCGACATATGCTAGGCCCAATGAGCAGTTCTTC.

The chain is built from TRBV13 and TRBJ1-4; D gene ambiguous. The germline V and J ends were trimmed by 5 bases and 0 bases, with 10 bases remaining between them. Germline V lookup: CDR1 PRHDT, CDR2 FYEKMQ (reference sequence). The CDR3 consists of 15 residues. The CDR3 protein is CASSVRGATNEKLFF. The DNA of the CDR3 is TGTGCCAGCAGCGTTCGAGGTGCAACTAATGAAAAACTGTTTTTT.

The V call is TRBV4-1, the J call TRBJ2-7; tentative D call: TRBD2 (7 bases). This CDR3 is 15 amino acids long. The V gene lost 3 bases and the J gene lost 6 bases, with 18 bases spanning the gap. Looked up from germline, CDR1 is MGHRA and CDR2 is YSYEKL. The CDR3 reads CASSHRGGGGFEQYF. In DNA, the CDR3 is TGCGCCAGCAGCCATCGGGGAGGGGGAGGTTTCGAGCAGTACTTC.

V gene TRBV18 combines with J gene TRBJ2-5, with 9 bases matching TRBD1. Germline trimming cut 0 bases from V and 3 bases from J; bases unmatched to any gene: 5. The CDR3 runs 16 residues. Germline V gene sequence: CDR1 KGHSH, CDR2 LQKENI. The CDR3 sequence is CASSPPGQGWEETQYF. The CDR3 region has the DNA TGTGCCAGCTCACCACCGGGACAGGGCTGGGAAGAGACCCAGTACTTC.

Concerning this clone: At the DNA level, this CDR3 is encoded by other sequences in the same sample as well. This sequence joins TRBV9 and TRBJ1-2; 8 bases are a match to TRBD1. This CDR3 has 13 amino acids. Germline CDR1 and CDR2: SGDLS and YYNGEE. V shed 3 bases, J shed 4 bases, and the junction held 2 bases outside the gene matches. The CDR3: CASSAGTGYGYTF. CDR3 in DNA: TGTGCCAGCAGCGCCGGGACAGGCTATGGCTACACCTTC.

The V call is TRBV9, the J call TRBJ1-1; 7 nucleotides agree with TRBD1. CDR3 length: 15 amino acids. Germline CDR1 is SGDLS and CDR2 is YYNGEE. Germline trimming cut 0 bases from V and 4 bases from J; bases unmatched to any gene: 6. This chain's CDR3 is CASSVGQGLSTEAFF. The CDR3 coding sequence is TGTGCCAGCAGCGTAGGACAGGGCCTTTCCACTGAAGCTTTCTTT.

V usage is TRBV2 and J usage is TRBJ1-1; D not certain. V lost 4 bases, J lost 2 bases, and 14 bases lay in between. This CDR3 is built from 15 residues. In germline, CDR1 is SNHLY, CDR2 FYNNEI. The CDR3 DNA follows: TGTGCCAGCAGTGTCTGGGCTGGGTCAAACACTGAAGCTTTCTTT. Translated: CASSVWAGSNTEAFF.

The chain is built from TRBV6-6 and TRBJ1-1; a possible D gene is TRBD1 (6 bases). Trimming shortened V by 6 bases and J by 6 bases, and 20 bases separated the two germline ends. There are 15 residues in the CDR3. The germline gives CDR1 MNHNY, CDR2 SVGAGI (reference sequence). The CDR3 spells CASSLLAQGIPEAFF. The DNA for the CDR3 is TGTGCCAGCAGCCTACTCGCCCAGGGGATCCCTGAAGCTTTCTTT.